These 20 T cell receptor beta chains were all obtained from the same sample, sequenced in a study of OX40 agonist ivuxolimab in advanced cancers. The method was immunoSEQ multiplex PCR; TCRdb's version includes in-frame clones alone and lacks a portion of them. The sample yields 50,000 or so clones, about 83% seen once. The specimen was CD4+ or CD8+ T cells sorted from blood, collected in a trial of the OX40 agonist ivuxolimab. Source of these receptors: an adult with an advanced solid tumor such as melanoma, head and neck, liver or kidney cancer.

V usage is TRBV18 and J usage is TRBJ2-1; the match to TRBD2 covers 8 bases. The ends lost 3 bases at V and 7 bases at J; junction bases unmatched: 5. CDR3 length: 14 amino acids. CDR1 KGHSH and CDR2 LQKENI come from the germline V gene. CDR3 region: CASSPPGGRNEQFF. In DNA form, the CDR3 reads TGTGCCAGCTCACCTCCGGGGGGGCGGAATGAGCAGTTCTTC.

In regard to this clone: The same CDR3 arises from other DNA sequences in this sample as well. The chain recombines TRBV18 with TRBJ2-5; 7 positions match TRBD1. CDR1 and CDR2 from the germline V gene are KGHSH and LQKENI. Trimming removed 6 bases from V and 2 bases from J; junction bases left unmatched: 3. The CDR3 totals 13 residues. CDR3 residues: CASSPGQQETQYF. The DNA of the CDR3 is TGTGCCAGCTCCCCGGGACAGCAAGAGACCCAGTACTTC.

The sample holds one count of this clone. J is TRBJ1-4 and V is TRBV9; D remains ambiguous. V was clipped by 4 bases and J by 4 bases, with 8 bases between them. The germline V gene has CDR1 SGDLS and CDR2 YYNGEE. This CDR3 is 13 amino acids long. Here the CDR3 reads CASSLSGNEKLFF. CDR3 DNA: TGTGCCAGCAGCCTAAGTGGTAATGAAAAACTGTTTTTT. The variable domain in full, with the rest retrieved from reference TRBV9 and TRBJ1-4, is DSGVTQTPKHLITATGQRVTLRCSPRSGDLSVYWYQQSLDQGLQFLIQYYNGEERAKGNILERFSAQQFPDLHSELNLSSLELGDSALYFCASSLSGNEKLFFGSGTQLSVL.

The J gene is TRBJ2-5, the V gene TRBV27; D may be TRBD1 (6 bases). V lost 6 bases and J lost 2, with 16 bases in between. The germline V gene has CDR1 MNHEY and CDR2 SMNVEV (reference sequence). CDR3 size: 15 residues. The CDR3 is CASRPSGQRQETQYF. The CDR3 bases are TGTGCCAGCAGGCCCTCAGGACAGAGACAAGAGACCCAGTACTTC.

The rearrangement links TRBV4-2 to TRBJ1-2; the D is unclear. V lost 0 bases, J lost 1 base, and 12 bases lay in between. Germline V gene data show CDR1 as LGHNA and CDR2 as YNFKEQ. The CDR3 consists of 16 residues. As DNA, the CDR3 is TGTGCCAGCAGCCAAGAAAGCGGTATAAGTAACTATGGCTACACCTTC. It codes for CASSQESGISNYGYTF.

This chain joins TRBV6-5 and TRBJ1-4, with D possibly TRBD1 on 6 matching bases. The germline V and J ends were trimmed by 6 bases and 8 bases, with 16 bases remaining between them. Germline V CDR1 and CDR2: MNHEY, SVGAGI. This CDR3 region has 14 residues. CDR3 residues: CASRQRDIGEKLFF. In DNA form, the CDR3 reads TGTGCCAGCAGACAACGGGACATAGGGGAAAAACTGTTTTTT.

This CDR3 reads CASSLGGNEQFF. The CDR3 DNA sequence: TGCGCCAGCAGCTTGGGAGGGAATGAGCAGTTCTTC. This chain uses TRBV5-1 with TRBJ2-1; D possibly corresponds to TRBD2 (5 bases). The length of the CDR3 is 12 residues. The V gene lost 0 bases and the J gene lost 7 bases, with 5 bases spanning the gap. Germline CDR1 is SGHRS and CDR2 is YFSETQ.

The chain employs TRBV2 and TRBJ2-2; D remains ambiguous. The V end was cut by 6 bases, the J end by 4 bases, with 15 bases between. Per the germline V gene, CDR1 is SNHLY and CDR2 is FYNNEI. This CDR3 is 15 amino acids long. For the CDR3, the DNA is TGTGCCAGCAGCTCTTATTCGGCCCGCACCGGGGAGCTGTTTTTT. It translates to CASSSYSARTGELFF.

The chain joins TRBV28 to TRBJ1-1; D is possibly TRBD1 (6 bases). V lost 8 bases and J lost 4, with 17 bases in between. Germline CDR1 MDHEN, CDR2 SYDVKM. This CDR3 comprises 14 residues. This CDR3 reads CASGGGGPATEAFF. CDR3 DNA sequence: TGTGCCAGCGGAGGCGGGGGGCCTGCCACTGAAGCTTTCTTT. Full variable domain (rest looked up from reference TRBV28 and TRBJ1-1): DVKVTQSSRYLVKRTGEKVFLECVQDMDHENMFWYRQDPGLGLRLIYFSYDVKMKEKGDIPEGYSVSREKKERFSLILESASTNQTSMYLCASGGGGPATEAFFGQGTRLTVV.

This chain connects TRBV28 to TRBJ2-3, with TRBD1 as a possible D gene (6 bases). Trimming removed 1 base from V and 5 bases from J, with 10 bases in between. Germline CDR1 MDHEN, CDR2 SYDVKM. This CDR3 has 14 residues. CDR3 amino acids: CASSLSTGIDTQYF. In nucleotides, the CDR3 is TGTGCCAGCAGTTTATCTACAGGGATAGATACGCAGTATTTT.

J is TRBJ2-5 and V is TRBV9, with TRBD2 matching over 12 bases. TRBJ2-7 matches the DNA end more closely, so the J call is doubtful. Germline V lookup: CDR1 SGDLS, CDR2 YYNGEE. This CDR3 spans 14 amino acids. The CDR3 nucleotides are TGTGCCAGCAGCGGGACTAGCGGGGCCTACGAGCAGTACTTC. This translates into CASSGTSGAYEQYF.

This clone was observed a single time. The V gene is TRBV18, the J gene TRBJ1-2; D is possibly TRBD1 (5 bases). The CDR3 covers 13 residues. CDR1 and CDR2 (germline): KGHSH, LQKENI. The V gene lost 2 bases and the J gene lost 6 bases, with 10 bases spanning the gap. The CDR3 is CASSPAGEDGYTF. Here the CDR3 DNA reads TGTGCCAGCTCACCAGCGGGGGAAGATGGCTACACCTTC.

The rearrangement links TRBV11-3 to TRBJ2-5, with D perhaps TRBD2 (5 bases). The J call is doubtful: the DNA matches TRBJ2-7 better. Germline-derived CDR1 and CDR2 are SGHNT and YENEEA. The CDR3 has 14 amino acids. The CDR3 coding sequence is TGTGCCAGCAGCTATCTTGCCAGCGGTAACGAGCAGTACTTC. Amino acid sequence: CASSYLASGNEQYF.

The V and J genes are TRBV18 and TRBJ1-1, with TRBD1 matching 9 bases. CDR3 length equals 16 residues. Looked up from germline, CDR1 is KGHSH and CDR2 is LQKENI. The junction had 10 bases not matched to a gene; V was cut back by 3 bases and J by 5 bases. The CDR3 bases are TGTGCCAGCTCACCTGGGACAGGGAGGTTGGAGACTGAAGCTTTCTTT. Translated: CASSPGTGRLETEAFF.

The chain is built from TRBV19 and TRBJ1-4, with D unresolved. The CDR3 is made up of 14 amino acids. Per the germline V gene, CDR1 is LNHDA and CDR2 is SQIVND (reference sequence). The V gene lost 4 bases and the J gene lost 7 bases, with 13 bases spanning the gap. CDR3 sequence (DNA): TGTGCCAGTAGTACCGAGGAGTATGGTGAAAAACTGTTTTTT. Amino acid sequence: CASSTEEYGEKLFF.

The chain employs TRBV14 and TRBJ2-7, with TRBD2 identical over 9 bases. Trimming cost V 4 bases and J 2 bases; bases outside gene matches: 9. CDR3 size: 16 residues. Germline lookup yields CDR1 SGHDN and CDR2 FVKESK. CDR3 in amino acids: CASSLLAGASTYEQYF. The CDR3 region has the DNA TGTGCCAGCAGCCTCTTAGCGGGGGCTAGCACCTACGAGCAGTACTTC.

CDR3 in amino acids: CASSYQGAGNIQYF. The DNA of the CDR3 is TGTGCCAGCAGCTACCAGGGGGCAGGGAACATTCAGTACTTC. The chain carries TRBV7-9 and TRBJ2-4; 8 nucleotides line up with TRBD1. CDR1 is SEHNR, CDR2 FQNEAQ, per germline (reference sequence). The CDR3 length is 14 residues. V was pared by 4 bases and J by 7 bases, with 6 bases of the junction left unmatched.

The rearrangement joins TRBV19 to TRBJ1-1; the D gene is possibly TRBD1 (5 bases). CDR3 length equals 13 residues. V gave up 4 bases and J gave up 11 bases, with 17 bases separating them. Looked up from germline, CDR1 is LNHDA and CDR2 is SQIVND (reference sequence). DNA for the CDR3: TGTGCCAGTAGTACCTCGACAGAGCGGGGCGCTTTCTTT. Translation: CASSTSTERGAFF.

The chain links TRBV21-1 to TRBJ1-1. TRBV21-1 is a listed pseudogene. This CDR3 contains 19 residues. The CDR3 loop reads CASSKAGRNGAIMNTEAFF. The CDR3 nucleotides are TGTGCCAGCAGCAAAGCCGGACGTAACGGGGCCATTATGAACACTGAAGCTTTCTTT.

The DNA for the CDR3 is TGTGCCAGCAGTTTCGGACAGGGCCTTGGCTACACCTTC. Amino acid sequence: CASSFGQGLGYTF. V usage is TRBV27 and J usage is TRBJ1-2; 8 nucleotides align to TRBD1. CDR3 size: 13 residues. V shed 3 bases and J 7 bases; nucleotides not matched to a gene: 4. Germline V CDR1 and CDR2: MNHEY, SMNVEV (reference sequence).